This passage covers 26 T cell receptor beta chains from one sample sequenced in a study of shared clonotypes between healthy human individuals. Assay: immunoSEQ multiplex PCR; the TCRdb copy retains only in-frame clones and omits some. The table records over 1.4 million clones, roughly 97% of them present only once. Material for sequencing was naive CD4+ T cells sorted from blood. The subset is: CD45RA+ positively selected. Source of these receptors: a man aged 25 to 40 in good health.

The CDR3 bases are TGTGCCAGCAGCGCCAGGGGGCTCGCGAACACCGGGGAGCTGTTTTTT. The encoded protein is CASSARGLANTGELFF. V is TRBV9 and J is TRBJ2-2; 8 bases agree with TRBD1. CDR3 length: 16 amino acids. With 3 bases clipped from V and 0 bases from J, the junction kept 4 bases outside the gene matches. Germline values: CDR1 SGDLS, CDR2 YYNGEE.

The chain links TRBV19 to TRBJ1-2; 9 positions agree with TRBD1. The CDR3 consists of 16 residues. Germline loops: CDR1 LNHDA, CDR2 SQIVND (reference sequence). With 6 bases clipped from V and 8 bases from J, the junction kept 16 bases outside the gene matches. The DNA for the CDR3 is TGTGCCAGTAGAAAGATACGAGGGACAGGGAGTGGGGGCTACACCTTC. Amino acid sequence: CASRKIRGTGSGGYTF. The full variable domain, completed using reference TRBV19 and TRBJ1-2, is DGGITQSPKYLFRKEGQNVTLSCEQNLNHDAMYWYRQDPGQGLRLIYYSQIVNDFQKGDIAEGYSVSREKKESFPLTVTSAQKNPTAFYLCASRKIRGTGSGGYTFGSGTRLTVV.

The rearrangement joins TRBV11-2 to TRBJ2-3; the D gene is possibly TRBD1 (5 bases). Looked up from germline, CDR1 is SGHAT and CDR2 is FQNNGV. The CDR3 contains 16 residues. The V end lost 4 bases, the J end lost 3 bases, and 17 bases lay between the germline ends. CDR3: CASSSRRGEATDTQYF. CDR3 coding DNA: TGTGCCAGCAGCTCAAGAAGGGGTGAGGCGACAGATACGCAGTATTTT.

The rearrangement uses TRBV28 and TRBJ2-1; a weak D match, TRBD2 (6 bases). CDR1 is MDHEN, CDR2 SYDVKM, per germline. Trimming removed 6 bases at V and 5 bases at J, with 11 bases between. CDR3 length equals 13 residues. The CDR3 loop reads CASRGWEDNEQFF. The DNA for the CDR3 is TGTGCCAGCAGGGGGTGGGAGGACAATGAGCAGTTCTTC.

In DNA, the CDR3 is TGTGCCAGCAGTTTTCGACAGGGGGCGTCAGATACGCAGTATTTT. This codes for CASSFRQGASDTQYF. V usage is TRBV6-1 and J usage is TRBJ2-3, with TRBD1 identical over 10 bases. Unmatched junction bases numbered 6, after V lost 5 bases and J lost 4 bases. The CDR3 is 15 amino acids. CDR1 is MNHNS and CDR2 is SASEGT in the germline V gene.

The chain is built from TRBV2 and TRBJ2-7, with 7 bases fitting TRBD1. V dropped 6 bases and J dropped 2; count of bases not matched to a gene: 4. The germline V gene has CDR1 SNHLY and CDR2 FYNNEI. The CDR3 runs to 13 residues. This CDR3 reads CASRNRGTYEQYF. The CDR3 nucleotides read TGTGCCAGCAGGAACAGGGGTACCTACGAGCAGTACTTC.

The sample holds one count of this clone. Within the sample, other DNA sequences also encode this same CDR3. The chain employs TRBV18 and TRBJ2-3; the D is unclear. From germline, CDR1 is KGHSH and CDR2 LQKENI. V lost 3 bases, J lost 0 bases, and 7 bases lay in between. CDR3 length: 14 amino acids. This CDR3 is CASSPLSSTDTQYF. CDR3 coding DNA: TGTGCCAGCTCACCCTTGTCTAGCACAGATACGCAGTATTTT.

The genes are TRBV10-3 and TRBJ2-5; 9 bases line up with TRBD1. With V trimmed by 8 bases and J by 4 bases, 5 bases remained unmatched. Germline assignment: CDR1 ENHRY and CDR2 SYGVKD. The CDR3 is made up of 13 amino acids. DNA of the CDR3: TGTGCCATCGCCCGGGACAGGGTAGAGACCCAGTACTTC. Protein: CAIARDRVETQYF.

The genes are TRBV7-9 and TRBJ2-1; 8 nucleotides match TRBD2. The CDR3 is 16 amino acids. V lost 6 bases to trimming and J lost 5 bases; unmatched junction nucleotides: 12. Germline V gives CDR1 SEHNR, CDR2 FQNEAQ (reference sequence). The CDR3 sequence is CASSFQWGSGNNEQFF. The CDR3 DNA sequence: TGTGCCAGCAGTTTCCAGTGGGGTAGCGGGAACAATGAGCAGTTCTTC.

This chain links TRBV10-3 with TRBJ2-7, with TRBD2 identical over 12 bases. The CDR3 sequence is 15 residues long. V was pared by 6 bases and J by 2 bases, with 5 bases of the junction left unmatched. Germline V gene sequence: CDR1 ENHRY, CDR2 SYGVKD. The CDR3 nucleotides read TGTGCCATCAGCAAGACTAGCGGGAGCCCCTACGAGCAGTACTTC. Amino acid sequence: CAISKTSGSPYEQYF.

The chain recombines TRBV6-6 with TRBJ1-1, with no clear D. This CDR3 region has 12 residues. Between the trimmed V and J ends, which lost 2 bases and 8 bases, there was a span of 9 bases. The germline V gene has CDR1 MNHNY and CDR2 SVGAGI (reference sequence). The CDR3 sequence: CASSYNAGEAFF. The CDR3 region has the DNA TGTGCCAGCAGTTACAACGCGGGCGAAGCTTTCTTT.

This chain links TRBV4-1 with TRBJ2-1, with 9 positions matching TRBD2. With V trimmed by 4 bases and J by 3 bases, 13 bases remained unmatched. CDR1 is MGHRA and CDR2 is YSYEKL in the germline V gene. The CDR3 consists of 18 residues. CDR3 coding DNA: TGCGCCAGCAGCCCCAGCGCCCGACTAGCGGCCTTCTACAATGAGCAGTTCTTC. It encodes CASSPSARLAAFYNEQFF.

The gene calls are TRBV20-1 and TRBJ2-7; unclear D gene. The CDR3 runs 10 residues. Trimming removed 5 bases at V and 6 bases at J, with 8 bases between. CDR1 and CDR2 from the germline V gene are DFQATT and SNEGSKA (reference sequence). As DNA, the CDR3 is TGCAGTGCTGGCCGGATCGAGCAGTACTTC. It codes for CSAGRIEQYF.

V and J are TRBV5-1 and TRBJ1-1, with TRBD1 matching over 7 bases. V lost 0 bases, J lost 4 bases, and 12 bases stayed unmatched. The CDR3 extends over 17 amino acids. The germline V gene has CDR1 SGHRS and CDR2 YFSETQ. The CDR3 reads CASSLEGQFGLSTEAFF. In nucleotides, the CDR3 is TGCGCCAGCAGCTTGGAGGGACAGTTCGGGCTGTCCACTGAAGCTTTCTTT. The whole variable domain, remainder taken from reference TRBV5-1 and TRBJ1-1, is KAGVTQTPRYLIKTRGQQVTLSCSPISGHRSVSWYQQTPGQGLQFLFEYFSETQRNKGNFPGRFSGRQFSNSRSEMNVSTLELGDSALYLCASSLEGQFGLSTEAFFGQGTRLTVV.

The gene calls are TRBV19 and TRBJ2-1; 9 bases match TRBD2. The V gene end was trimmed by 6 bases and the J gene end by 4 bases; junction bases not matched to a gene: 10. The germline gives CDR1 LNHDA, CDR2 SQIVND (reference sequence). CDR3 length equals 16 residues. CDR3 bases: TGTGCCAGTAGACACCCGGGGACTAGCCAATACAATGAGCAGTTCTTC. Its protein is CASRHPGTSQYNEQFF.

The gene calls are TRBV5-6 and TRBJ2-7, with 10 bases aligning to TRBD2. The CDR3 covers 15 residues. The V segment lost 5 bases and the J segment 3 bases; nucleotides outside the gene matches: 8. Per germline, CDR1 SGHDT and CDR2 YYEEEE. The CDR3 bases are TGTGCCAGCAGTCGCACTAGCGGGATACGCTACGAGCAGTACTTC. This codes for CASSRTSGIRYEQYF.

The rearrangement links TRBV5-4 to TRBJ2-2; 8 bases map to TRBD1. This CDR3 has 15 residues. The germline CDR1 and CDR2 sequences are SGHNT and YYREEE (reference sequence). Losses at the gene ends were 4 bases for V and 0 bases for J; bases not matched to a gene: 2. In DNA form, the CDR3 reads TGTGCCAGCAGCCTACAGGGGGCGAACACCGGGGAGCTGTTTTTT. It yields the protein CASSLQGANTGELFF.

The rearrangement links TRBV28 to TRBJ1-3, with a tentative D call TRBD1 (6 bases). The CDR3 loop spans 16 amino acids. V dropped 7 bases and J dropped 0 bases, with 16 bases sitting between them. Germline CDR1 and CDR2: MDHEN and SYDVKM. The CDR3 DNA sequence: TGTGCCAGCAACCCTGGCGGACAGCTCTCTGGAAACACCATATATTTT. Translated: CASNPGGQLSGNTIYF. The variable domain in full, completed from reference TRBV28 and TRBJ1-3, reads DVKVTQSSRYLVKRTGEKVFLECVQDMDHENMFWYRQDPGLGLRLIYFSYDVKMKEKGDIPEGYSVSREKKERFSLILESASTNQTSMYLCASNPGGQLSGNTIYFGEGSWLTVV.

The genes are TRBV28 and TRBJ2-1, with 9 bases fitting TRBD2. The germline CDR1 and CDR2 sequences are MDHEN and SYDVKM. V dropped 5 bases and J dropped 4; count of bases not matched to a gene: 6. This CDR3 is built from 15 residues. DNA for the CDR3: TGTGCCAGCAGTCCGCCTAGCGGGATGTACAATGAGCAGTTCTTC. Translated, it gives CASSPPSGMYNEQFF.

Details on this clone: Other DNA sequences in the same sample also yield this CDR3. V gene TRBV18 combines with J gene TRBJ1-3, with D possibly matching TRBD1 (6 bases). The CDR3 is made up of 15 amino acids. The germline gives CDR1 KGHSH, CDR2 LQKENI. V lost 1 base, J lost 4 bases, and 11 bases lay in between. The CDR3 nucleotides read TGTGCCAGCTCACCACAGGGGGTAGCCGGAAACACCATATATTTT. Protein sequence: CASSPQGVAGNTIYF.

A word on this clone: The identical CDR3 is also encoded by other nucleotide sequences in the sample. The V call is TRBV5-1, the J call TRBJ2-1, with D unresolved. The CDR3 is 14 residues long. Germline V gene data show CDR1 as SGHRS and CDR2 as YFSETQ. Trimming stripped 0 bases from V and 3 bases from J, with 7 bases between. The CDR3 loop reads CASSLVSGYNEQFF. DNA for the CDR3: TGCGCCAGCAGCTTGGTTTCGGGCTACAATGAGCAGTTCTTC.

This clone has a single count. The rearrangement links TRBV5-4 to TRBJ2-3; D may correspond to TRBD1 or TRBD2 (5 bases each). The CDR3 is made up of 15 amino acids. Germline assignment: CDR1 SGHNT and CDR2 YYREEE (reference sequence). The V gene lost 2 bases and the J gene lost 3 bases, with 13 bases spanning the gap. CDR3 coding DNA: TGTGCCAGCAGCTTTGGGGGAGAGAGTACAGATACGCAGTATTTT. As protein: CASSFGGESTDTQYF. The complete variable domain, with remaining parts taken from reference TRBV5-4 and TRBJ2-3, reads ETGVTQSPTHLIKTRGQQVTLRCSSQSGHNTVSWYQQALGQGPQFIFQYYREEENGRGNFPPRFSGLQFPNYSSELNVNALELDDSALYLCASSFGGESTDTQYFGPGTRLTVL.

The chain combines TRBV19 with TRBJ2-1, with 10 positions matching TRBD2. There are 16 residues in the CDR3. The V segment lost 5 bases and the J segment 4 bases; nucleotides outside the gene matches: 8. Germline CDR1 reads LNHDA; CDR2 reads SQIVND (reference sequence). For the CDR3, the DNA is TGTGCCAGTAGTCCCACTCTAGCGGGAGTTTACAATGAGCAGTTCTTC. As protein: CASSPTLAGVYNEQFF.

The rearrangement uses TRBV10-3 and TRBJ2-2; D could derive from TRBD1 or TRBD2 (5 bases each). Germline lookup yields CDR1 ENHRY and CDR2 SYGVKD. The CDR3 has 13 amino acids. In nucleotides, the CDR3 is TGTGCGGAGAGGGACGAACTGACCGGGGAGCTGTTTTTT. The encoded protein is CAERDELTGELFF.

The chain couples TRBV7-2 to TRBJ1-1, with D unresolved. The germline gives CDR1 SGHTA, CDR2 FQGNSA. CDR3 length: 14 amino acids. Trimming stripped 3 bases from V and 5 bases from J, with 13 bases between. CDR3 in amino acids: CASSFSAVRTEAFF. The CDR3 bases are TGTGCCAGCAGCTTCTCGGCAGTGCGAACTGAAGCTTTCTTT.

This chain uses TRBV11-3 with TRBJ2-3; 7 bases match TRBD2. Germline assignment: CDR1 SGHNT and CDR2 YENEEA. There are 15 residues in the CDR3. The trim removed 5 bases at V and 5 bases at J, leaving 10 bases unmatched. For the CDR3, the DNA is TGTGCCAGCAGCCCCGGAGGGGACTACCAAGATACGCAGTATTTT. Translation gives CASSPGGDYQDTQYF. The full variable domain, in which reference TRBV11-3 and TRBJ2-3 provide the parts outside the CDR3, is EAGVVQSPRYKIIEKKQPVAFWCNPISGHNTLYWYLQNLGQGPELLIRYENEEAVDDSQLPKDRFSAERLKGVDSTLKIQPAELGDSAVYLCASSPGGDYQDTQYFGPGTRLTVL.